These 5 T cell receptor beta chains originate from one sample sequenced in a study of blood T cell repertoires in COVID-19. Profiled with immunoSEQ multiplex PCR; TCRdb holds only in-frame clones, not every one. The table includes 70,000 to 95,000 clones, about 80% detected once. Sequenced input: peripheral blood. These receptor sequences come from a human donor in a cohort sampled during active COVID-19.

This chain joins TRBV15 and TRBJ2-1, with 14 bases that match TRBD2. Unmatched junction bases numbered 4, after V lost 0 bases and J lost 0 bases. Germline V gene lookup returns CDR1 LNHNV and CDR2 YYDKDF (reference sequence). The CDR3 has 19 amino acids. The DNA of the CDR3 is TGTGCCACCAGCAGAGATCTGGGGACTAGCGGGAGCTCCTACAATGAGCAGTTCTTC. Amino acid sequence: CATSRDLGTSGSSYNEQFF.

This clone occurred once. CDR3 nucleotides: TGCGCCAGCAGCCAAGATGAGGGAAACCATGAGCAGTTCTTC. Protein product: CASSQDEGNHEQFF. This chain joins TRBV4-1 and TRBJ2-1, with a tentative D call TRBD2 (5 bases). CDR3 length equals 14 residues. Germline CDR1 MGHRA, CDR2 YSYEKL. The V gene lost 0 bases and the J gene lost 8 bases, with 11 bases spanning the gap.

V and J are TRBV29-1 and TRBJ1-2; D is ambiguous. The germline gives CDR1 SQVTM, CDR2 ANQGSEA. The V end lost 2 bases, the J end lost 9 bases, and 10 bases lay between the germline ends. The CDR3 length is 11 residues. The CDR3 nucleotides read TGCAGCGTTGAACTAGCCGTACGCTACACCTTC. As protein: CSVELAVRYTF.

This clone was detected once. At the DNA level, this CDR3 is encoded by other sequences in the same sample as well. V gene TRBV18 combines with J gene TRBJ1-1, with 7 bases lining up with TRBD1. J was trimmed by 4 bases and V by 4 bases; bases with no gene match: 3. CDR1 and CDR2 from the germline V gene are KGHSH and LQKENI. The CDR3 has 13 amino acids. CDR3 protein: CASSQGAGTEAFF. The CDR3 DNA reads TGTGCCAGCTCACAGGGGGCTGGCACTGAAGCTTTCTTT.

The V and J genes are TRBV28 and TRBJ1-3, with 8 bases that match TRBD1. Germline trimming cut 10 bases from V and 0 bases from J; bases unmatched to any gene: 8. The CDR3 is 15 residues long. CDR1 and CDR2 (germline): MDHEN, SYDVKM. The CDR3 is CATLPGQVSGNTIYF. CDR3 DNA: TGTGCCACCCTCCCGGGACAGGTCTCTGGAAACACCATATATTTT.